One sample yielded the 14 T cell receptor beta chains listed below, sequenced in a study of blood T cell repertoires in COVID-19. Method: immunoSEQ multiplex PCR; TCRdb's copy keeps in-frame clones and lacks some. The sample shows around 150,000 clones, 70% to 80% of them seen only once. The source material was peripheral blood. The receptors originated from a man in his 60s who had recovered from COVID-19.

The chain uses TRBV10-2 and TRBJ2-5; TRBD2 aligns across 14 bases. Losses at the gene ends were 5 bases for V and 4 bases for J; bases not matched to a gene: 3. The CDR3 contains 15 residues. The germline CDR1 and CDR2 sequences are WSHSY and SAAADI. This CDR3 reads CASSRTSGGLETQYF. CDR3 in DNA: TGCGCCAGCAGTCGGACTAGCGGGGGGCTAGAGACCCAGTACTTC.

This sequence joins TRBV28 and TRBJ1-3; D gene unclear. The germline gives CDR1 MDHEN, CDR2 SYDVKM. The V end lost 3 bases, the J end lost 2 bases, and 11 bases lay between the germline ends. The CDR3 spans 15 residues. Here the CDR3 DNA reads TGTGCCAGCAGTTTTGGGCAGCTCACTGGAAACACCATATATTTT. This codes for CASSFGQLTGNTIYF.

The chain recombines TRBV6-1 with TRBJ2-5; tentative D call: TRBD2 (5 bases). Per germline, CDR1 MNHNS and CDR2 SASEGT. V was cut by 3 bases and J by 5 bases, with 10 bases left in between. This CDR3 is 13 amino acids long. CDR3 coding DNA: TGTGCCAGCAGTGAGGACGGGGTGGAGACCCAGTACTTC. Residues: CASSEDGVETQYF.

In its sample, this clone was seen many times. The CDR3 loop is CASSQDRTGGRNEQFF. CDR3 DNA sequence: TGCGCCAGCAGCCAAGATAGGACAGGGGGACGAAATGAGCAGTTCTTC. V gene TRBV4-3 combines with J gene TRBJ2-1, with 10 bases matching TRBD1. The CDR3 sequence is 16 residues long. The V segment lost 0 bases and the J segment 7 bases; nucleotides outside the gene matches: 6. Germline V gives CDR1 LGHNA, CDR2 YSLEER.

The chain combines TRBV6-5 with TRBJ2-3; D gene uncertain. CDR1 is MNHEY and CDR2 is SVGAGI in the germline V gene. This CDR3 has 15 residues. Trimming left V 9 bases short and J 0 bases short, with 16 bases between. The CDR3 is CASLLSRLSTDTQYF. In DNA, the CDR3 is TGTGCCAGTCTCCTCTCGAGACTGAGCACAGATACGCAGTATTTT.

This clone has just one count. The chain joins TRBV27 to TRBJ2-7; 11 nucleotides line up with TRBD1. The germline V gene has CDR1 MNHEY and CDR2 SMNVEV (reference sequence). V lost 2 bases, J lost 3 bases, and 18 bases stayed unmatched. The CDR3 runs to 20 residues. The CDR3 sequence is CASSLSWGSYPGTGGYEQYF. The CDR3 region has the DNA TGTGCCAGCAGTTTAAGCTGGGGCTCCTATCCCGGGACAGGGGGCTACGAGCAGTACTTC.

V gene TRBV7-6 combines with J gene TRBJ2-1, with a possible D match to TRBD2 (5 bases). This CDR3 is 14 amino acids long. Germline V lookup: CDR1 SGHVS, CDR2 FNYEAQ. Trimming removed 1 base from V and 3 bases from J, with 7 bases in between. Here the CDR3 DNA reads TGTGCCAGCAGCTTAGTCGGGGTCTACAATGAGCAGTTCTTC. This translates into CASSLVGVYNEQFF.

V is TRBV4-3 and J is TRBJ2-4; possibly TRBD1 for D (7 bases). V was cut by 3 bases and J by 0 bases, with 15 bases left in between. The germline CDR1 and CDR2 sequences are LGHNA and YSLEER. The length of the CDR3 is 17 residues. CDR3 coding DNA: TGCGCCAGCAGCCATGGAGGGACAGTTTTAGCCAAAAACATTCAGTACTTC. This gives the protein CASSHGGTVLAKNIQYF.

V gene TRBV15 combines with J gene TRBJ1-1; 7 nucleotides line up with TRBD1. After removal of 8 bases from V and 4 bases from J, the junction contained 7 bases not matched to a gene. CDR1 and CDR2 (germline): LNHNV, YYDKDF (reference sequence). The CDR3 covers 13 residues. CDR3 loop: CATDRDFSTEAFF. Written as DNA, the CDR3 is TGTGCCACCGACAGGGATTTCAGCACTGAAGCTTTCTTT.

The CDR3 sequence is CASSVAGVVEQFF. Written as DNA, the CDR3 is TGTGCCAGCAGCGTCGCGGGAGTGGTTGAGCAGTTCTTC. The chain carries TRBV7-2 and TRBJ2-1, with 7 bases that match TRBD2. Germline V gives CDR1 SGHTA, CDR2 FQGNSA. The ends lost 5 bases at V and 9 bases at J; junction bases unmatched: 7. CDR3 length equals 13 residues. Full variable domain (missing parts from reference TRBV7-2 and TRBJ2-1): GAGVSQSPSNKVTEKGKDVELRCDPISGHTALYWYRQSLGQGLEFLIYFQGNSAPDKSGLPSDRFSAERTGGSVSTLTIQRTQQEDSAVYLCASSVAGVVEQFFGPGTRLTVL.

The chain has TRBV30 and TRBJ2-3; D not certain. The germline V gene encodes CDR1 GTSNPN and CDR2 SVGIG (reference sequence). CDR3 length: 12 amino acids. Trimming removed 0 bases at V and 4 bases at J, with 5 bases between. Written as DNA, the CDR3 is TGTGCCTGGAGTGTTCGGGCAGATACGCAGTATTTT. Encoded protein: CAWSVRADTQYF.

The CDR3 spells CASRAQGSYGNTIYF. For the CDR3, the DNA is TGTGCCAGTAGGGCGCAGGGGTCCTACGGAAACACCATATATTTT. V is TRBV19 and J is TRBJ1-3, with D maybe TRBD1 (6 bases). The ends were cut back, 6 bases at V and 4 bases at J, with 16 bases in the middle. This CDR3 contains 15 residues. Germline loops: CDR1 LNHDA, CDR2 SQIVND (reference sequence).

The chain combines TRBV4-1 with TRBJ2-3; TRBD2 matches at 10 bases. Trimming cost V 2 bases and J 2 bases; bases outside gene matches: 13. CDR1 and CDR2 from the germline V gene are MGHRA and YSYEKL. The CDR3 totals 19 residues. The CDR3 bases are TGCGCCAGCAGCCAAAGAGGAACTAGCGGGAACCAGGTCACAGATACGCAGTATTTT. Translating gives CASSQRGTSGNQVTDTQYF.

This clone was found a few times. The chain has TRBV24-1 and TRBJ2-2; perhaps TRBD1 as D (6 bases). The CDR3 contains 18 residues. The V and J ends lost 4 bases and 1 base respectively, with 18 bases between them. Germline CDR1 and CDR2: KGHDR and SFDVKD. The CDR3 DNA follows: TGTGCCACCAGTGACTTGGACAGCGCTTCCCTGAACACCGGGGAGCTGTTTTTT. Protein: CATSDLDSASLNTGELFF.